The 12 T cell receptor beta chains given below trace back to one sample, sequenced in a study of T cell responses to AZD1222 COVID-19 vaccine. Assay used: immunoSEQ multiplex PCR; TCRdb lists only in-frame clones, some missing. Among fewer than 200,000 clones listed, just under 90% were seen once. Sequences were derived from peripheral blood, sampled 28 days after the second dose of the MenACWY control vaccine. Source of these receptors: an adult who received the MenACWY meningococcal vaccine as a control.

The V call is TRBV7-9, the J call TRBJ1-1, with 8 bases lining up with TRBD1. The CDR3 runs to 14 residues. Losses at the gene ends were 5 bases for V and 6 bases for J; bases not matched to a gene: 8. Germline CDR1 and CDR2: SEHNR and FQNEAQ (reference sequence). The CDR3 DNA follows: TGTGCCAGCAGCCCCCGGACAGGGATCCCTGAAGCTTTCTTT. It specifies CASSPRTGIPEAFF.

This chain joins TRBV29-1 and TRBJ2-1; TRBD2 might be the D (5 bases). The CDR3 totals 17 residues. The germline V gene encodes CDR1 SQVTM and CDR2 ANQGSEA. V dropped 4 bases and J dropped 1 base, with 20 bases sitting between them. The CDR3 DNA sequence: TGCAGCGTTGTGTCCCCCCCGGGAAGGGTGTCCTACAATGAGCAGTTCTTC. As protein: CSVVSPPGRVSYNEQFF.

The J gene is TRBJ2-7, the V gene TRBV20-1; D is ambiguous. This CDR3 spans 11 amino acids. V lost 6 bases and J 6 bases, leaving 12 bases between the germline ends. CDR1 DFQATT and CDR2 SNEGSKA come from the germline V gene (reference sequence). CDR3 region: CSAPRSGEQYF. The CDR3 region has the DNA TGCAGTGCCCCCCGGTCGGGCGAGCAGTACTTC.

The chain carries TRBV9 and TRBJ2-3, with D perhaps given as TRBD1 or TRBD2 (5 bases each). CDR1 and CDR2 (germline): SGDLS, YYNGEE. Between the trimmed V and J ends, which lost 2 bases and 5 bases, there was a span of 12 bases. The CDR3 extends over 14 amino acids. The CDR3 is CASSVGGGRDTQYF. CDR3 DNA: TGTGCCAGCAGCGTGGGTGGGGGAAGAGATACGCAGTATTTT.

The rearrangement links TRBV28 to TRBJ1-2; D gene unclear. V gave up 8 bases and J gave up 6 bases, with 16 bases separating them. Per the germline V gene, CDR1 is MDHEN and CDR2 is SYDVKM. This CDR3 spans 13 amino acids. CDR3 sequence: CASQRPQDHGYTF. DNA of the CDR3: TGTGCCAGCCAGCGCCCCCAAGACCATGGCTACACCTTC.

The genes are TRBV19 and TRBJ1-2; D is unclear. The germline V gene encodes CDR1 LNHDA and CDR2 SQIVND (reference sequence). The CDR3 consists of 15 residues. V lost 3 bases and J lost 4, with 15 bases in between. In DNA form, the CDR3 reads TGTGCCAGTAGTATGGAGGGCCTGCTTATCTATGGCTACACCTTC. This gives the protein CASSMEGLLIYGYTF. The complete variable domain, with remaining parts taken from reference TRBV19 and TRBJ1-2, reads DGGITQSPKYLFRKEGQNVTLSCEQNLNHDAMYWYRQDPGQGLRLIYYSQIVNDFQKGDIAEGYSVSREKKESFPLTVTSAQKNPTAFYLCASSMEGLLIYGYTFGSGTRLTVV.

V is TRBV19 and J is TRBJ2-1; 12 bases map to TRBD2. This CDR3 is built from 19 residues. With 5 bases clipped from V and 5 bases from J, the junction kept 16 bases outside the gene matches. Germline CDR1 is LNHDA and CDR2 is SQIVND (reference sequence). Here the CDR3 DNA reads TGTGCCAGTAGTCCTCAGACTAGCGGGAGTAGGCGGCTCAACAATGAGCAGTTCTTC. Amino acids: CASSPQTSGSRRLNNEQFF.

The rearrangement joins TRBV28 to TRBJ2-1, with 9 bases matching TRBD2. The CDR3 sequence is 15 residues long. Germline assignment: CDR1 MDHEN and CDR2 SYDVKM. Germline trimming cut 6 bases from V and 5 bases from J; bases unmatched to any gene: 8. CDR3 loop: CASRGLAGANNEQFF. The CDR3 DNA follows: TGTGCCAGCAGGGGATTAGCGGGAGCTAACAATGAGCAGTTCTTC.

The chain has TRBV19 and TRBJ1-1; possibly TRBD1 for D (5 bases). V gave up 5 bases and J gave up 10 bases, with 17 bases separating them. The CDR3 is 13 residues long. The V gene's germline CDR1 is LNHDA and CDR2 SQIVND (reference sequence). CDR3 sequence: CASSPQGERGAFF. The CDR3 DNA follows: TGTGCCAGTAGTCCGCAGGGAGAGCGAGGAGCTTTCTTT.

The V and J genes are TRBV9 and TRBJ1-2, with D unclear. The CDR3 loop spans 15 amino acids. Germline CDR1 reads SGDLS; CDR2 reads YYNGEE. V dropped 4 bases and J dropped 1 base, with 14 bases sitting between them. Here the CDR3 reads CASSPSGRSNYGYTF. CDR3 in DNA: TGTGCCAGCAGCCCTTCTGGACGGAGTAACTATGGCTACACCTTC.

The chain couples TRBV29-1 to TRBJ2-2; D not resolved. The CDR3 covers 14 residues. The germline V gene has CDR1 SQVTM and CDR2 ANQGSEA. The germline V and J ends were trimmed by 4 bases and 0 bases, with 9 bases remaining between them. The CDR3 DNA reads as TGCAGCGTTGGAGACCGATCGAACACCGGGGAGCTGTTTTTT. Protein product: CSVGDRSNTGELFF.

This clone has only a few counts. V gene TRBV2 combines with J gene TRBJ2-3, with TRBD2 matching over 9 bases. This CDR3 is built from 14 residues. V gave up 6 bases and J gave up 4 bases; unmatched junction bases: 5. Looked up from germline, CDR1 is SNHLY and CDR2 is FYNNEI. The chain's CDR3 is CASRVSGGADTQYF. DNA for the CDR3: TGTGCCAGCAGGGTTAGCGGGGGTGCAGATACGCAGTATTTT. The whole variable domain, remainder taken from reference TRBV2 and TRBJ2-3, is EPEVTQTPSHQVTQMGQEVILRCVPISNHLYFYWYRQILGQKVEFLVSFYNNEISEKSEIFDDQFSVERPDGSNFTLKIRSTKLEDSAMYFCASRVSGGADTQYFGPGTRLTVL.